The clone carrying this T cell receptor beta chain was observed at least ten times. Its antigen is not identified. Ophthalmopathy not arising within 18 months of follow-up defined hyperthyroidism as stable. Uncontrolled infections, pregnancy, lactation or other autoimmune diseases led to patient exclusion. The entry originates in a study of Graves' ophthalmopathy and Graves' hyperthyroidism. At the level of the study: Samples of peripheral blood were obtained at initial diagnosis, prior to treatment of any kind. Study-level results: Among thyroid clonotypes expanded above 0.001 frequency, most also appeared in blood.

Looked up from germline, CDR1 is ENHRY and CDR2 is SYGVKD. This CDR3 comprises 18 residues. V lost 6 bases and J lost 0; bases outside the gene matches: 15. Amplification from RNA transcripts yielded the TCR beta CDR3 regions. Investigators did first-round RT-PCR with HTBI primers, then second-round multiplex PCR. MiXCR was run by TCRdb on the multiplex PCR reads, yielding one entry per CDR3 protein. This sample has about 420,000 distinct CDR3 sequences; under 25% occur once, and the top ten carry roughly 3%. The receptor's source is a young woman with stable Graves' hyperthyroidism. This rearrangement joins TRBV10-3 to TRBJ2-7; 9 nucleotides line up with TRBD1. Sequenced material: peripheral blood. CDR3 loop: CAIRSYRGTGLSSYEQYF. The CDR3, as DNA: TGTGCCATCAGATCATACCGCGGGACAGGGCTTAGCTCCTACGAGCAGTACTTC.